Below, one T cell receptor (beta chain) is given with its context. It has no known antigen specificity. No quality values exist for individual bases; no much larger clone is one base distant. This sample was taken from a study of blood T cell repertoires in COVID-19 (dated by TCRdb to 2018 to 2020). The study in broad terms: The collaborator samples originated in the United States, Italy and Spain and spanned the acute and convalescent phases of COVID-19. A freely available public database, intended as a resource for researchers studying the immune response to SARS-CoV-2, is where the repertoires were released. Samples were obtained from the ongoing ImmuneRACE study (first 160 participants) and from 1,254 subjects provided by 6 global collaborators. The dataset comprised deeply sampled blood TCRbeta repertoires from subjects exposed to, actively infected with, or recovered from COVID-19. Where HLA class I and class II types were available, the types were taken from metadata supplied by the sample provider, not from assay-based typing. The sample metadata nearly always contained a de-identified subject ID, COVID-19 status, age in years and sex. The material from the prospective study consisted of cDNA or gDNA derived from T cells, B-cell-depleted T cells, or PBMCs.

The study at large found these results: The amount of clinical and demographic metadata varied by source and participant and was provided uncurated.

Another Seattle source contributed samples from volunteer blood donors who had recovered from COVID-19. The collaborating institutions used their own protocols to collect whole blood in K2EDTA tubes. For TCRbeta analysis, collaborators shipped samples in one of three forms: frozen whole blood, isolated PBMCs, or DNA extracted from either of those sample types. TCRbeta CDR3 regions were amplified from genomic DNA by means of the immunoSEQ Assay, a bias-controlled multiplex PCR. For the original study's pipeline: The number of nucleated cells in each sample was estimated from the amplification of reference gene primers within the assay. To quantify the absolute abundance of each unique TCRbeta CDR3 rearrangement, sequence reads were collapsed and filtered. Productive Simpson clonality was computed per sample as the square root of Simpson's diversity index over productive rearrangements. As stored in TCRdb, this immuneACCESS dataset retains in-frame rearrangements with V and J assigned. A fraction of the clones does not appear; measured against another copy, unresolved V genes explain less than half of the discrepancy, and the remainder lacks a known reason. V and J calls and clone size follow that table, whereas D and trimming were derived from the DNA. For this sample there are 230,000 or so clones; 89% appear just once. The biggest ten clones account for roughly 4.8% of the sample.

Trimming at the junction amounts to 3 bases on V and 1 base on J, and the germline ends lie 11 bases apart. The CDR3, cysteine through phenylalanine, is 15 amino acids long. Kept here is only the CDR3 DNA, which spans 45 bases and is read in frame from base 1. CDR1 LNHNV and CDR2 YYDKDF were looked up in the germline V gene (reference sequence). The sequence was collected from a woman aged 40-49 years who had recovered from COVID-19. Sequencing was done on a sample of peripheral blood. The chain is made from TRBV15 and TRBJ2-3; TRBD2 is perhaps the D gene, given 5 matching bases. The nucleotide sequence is TGTGCCACCAGCAGGCAGGACGGGGGCACAGATACGCAGTATTTT. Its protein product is CATSRQDGGTDTQYF.